A selection of T cell receptor beta chains follows, all from one sample in a study. Produced via immunoSEQ multiplex PCR; TCRdb's table is partial and in-frame only. The sample yields about 68,000 clones, 80% to 95% seen once. The sample consisted of PBMCs. These receptors all come from a man aged 35-49 years with rheumatoid arthritis. CDR3s include the opening cysteine and the closing phenylalanine or tryptophan. Not every row has a clone size; where given, it reads once, few, many or a size class.

V gene,clone size,CDR3 protein
TRBV3-1/TRBV3-2,.,CASSLKSGTENEKLFF
TRBV5-1,.,CASSLSGGRTSADNEQFF
TRBV9,.,CASSVAHNEQFF
TRBV4-1,.,CASSQDQSATNEKLFF
TRBV24-1,.,CATSGAAGAPGSYNEQFF
TRBV6-5,.,CATSPNGISQPQHF
TRBV6-5,.,CASRPLGQGFPQHF
TRBV28,.,CASSFGQGANSGANVLTF
TRBV5-1,.,CASSLASSKETQYF
TRBV2,once,CASKSGTGTYEQYF
TRBV19,few,CASKVGAMNTEAFF
TRBV7-2,.,CASSRDRGPNYEQYF
TRBV12-5,.,CASGLVLRGTGELFF
TRBV4-1,.,CASSQVNSGNYEQYF
TRBV30,.,CAWSVAGTGGNSPLHF
TRBV3-1/TRBV3-2,.,CASSQSRTGYNSPLHF
TRBV9,.,CASSVDGPETQYF
TRBV20-1,.,CSASPRDTQYF
TRBV6-2/TRBV6-3,once,CATSKDRGGNQPQHF
TRBV10-1,.,CASSDTDSSNQPQHF
TRBV5-4,few,CASSTGPLTNTGELFF
TRBV7-2,.,CASSLLGQGFAEQYF
TRBV13,once,CASSHRPSPAVYEAFF
TRBV5-1,.,CASSLAWGPVYGYTF
TRBV7-2,.,CASSFLPGQGTEAFF
TRBV18,.,CASSPWGLSNNEQFF
TRBV6-5,.,CASSYWQGTHEQFF
TRBV6-5,.,CASSYSSGSIPSEAFF
TRBV7-9,.,CASSLDAVHHGNTIYF
TRBV6-5,.,CASKSGQSSYEQYF
TRBV7-3,.,CASSPGQGYEQYF
TRBV9,.,CASSVGELSYEQYF
TRBV7-3,.,CASSASRGRDGYTF
TRBV5-6,.,CASSLTGVNQPQHF
TRBV6-2/TRBV6-3,.,CASSFRDYKDTQYF
TRBV2,.,CASTQGLSSYEQYF
TRBV2,.,CASCRQGPATNEKLFF
TRBV9,.,CASGRGPGLTTDTQYF
TRBV10-3,.,CAISDFSDRVSYNEQFF
TRBV11-1,.,CASSFGTDLRNTEAFF
TRBV3-1/TRBV3-2,.,CASSLRRPSGGLNEQFF
TRBV2,.,CASSGGKLSTNEKLFF
TRBV11-3,.,CASSLELGLAANTGELFF
TRBV5-1,.,CASSLDGVYEQYF
TRBV5-1,.,CASSWDRGTNTEAFF
TRBV9,.,CASSSGTGGRYNEQFF